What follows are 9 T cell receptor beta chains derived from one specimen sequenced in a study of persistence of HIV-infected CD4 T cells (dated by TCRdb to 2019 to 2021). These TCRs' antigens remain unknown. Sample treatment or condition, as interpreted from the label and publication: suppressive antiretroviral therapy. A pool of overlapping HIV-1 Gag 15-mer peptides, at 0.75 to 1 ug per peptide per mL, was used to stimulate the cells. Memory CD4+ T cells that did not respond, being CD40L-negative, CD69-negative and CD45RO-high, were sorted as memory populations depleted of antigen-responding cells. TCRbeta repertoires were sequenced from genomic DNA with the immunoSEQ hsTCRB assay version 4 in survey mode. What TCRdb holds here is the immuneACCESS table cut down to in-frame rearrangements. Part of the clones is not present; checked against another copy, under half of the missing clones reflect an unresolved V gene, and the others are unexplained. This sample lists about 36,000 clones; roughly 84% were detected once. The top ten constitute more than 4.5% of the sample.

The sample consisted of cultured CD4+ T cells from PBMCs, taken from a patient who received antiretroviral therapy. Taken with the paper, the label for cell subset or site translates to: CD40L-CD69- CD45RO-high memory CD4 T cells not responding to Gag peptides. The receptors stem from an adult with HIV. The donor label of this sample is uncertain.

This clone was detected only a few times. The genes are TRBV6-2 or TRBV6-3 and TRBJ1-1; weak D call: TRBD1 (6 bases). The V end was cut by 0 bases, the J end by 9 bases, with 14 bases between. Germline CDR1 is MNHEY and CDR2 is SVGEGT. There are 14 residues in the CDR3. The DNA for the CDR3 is TGTGCCAGCAGTTACTCCCCTTACAGGGCCCAAGCTTTCTTT. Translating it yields CASSYSPYRAQAFF.

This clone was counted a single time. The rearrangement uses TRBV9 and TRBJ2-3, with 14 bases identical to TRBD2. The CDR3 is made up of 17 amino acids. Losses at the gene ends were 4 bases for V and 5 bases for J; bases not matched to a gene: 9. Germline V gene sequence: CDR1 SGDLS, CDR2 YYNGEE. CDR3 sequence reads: CASSPRLAGGRKDTQYF. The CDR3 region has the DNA TGTGCCAGCAGCCCCCGACTAGCGGGGGGGCGTAAAGATACGCAGTATTTT.

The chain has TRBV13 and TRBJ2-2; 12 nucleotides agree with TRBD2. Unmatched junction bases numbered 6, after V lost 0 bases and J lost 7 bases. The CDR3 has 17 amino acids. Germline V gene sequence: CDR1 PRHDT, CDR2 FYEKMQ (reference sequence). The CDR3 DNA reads TGTGCCAGCAGCTTAGGAGTGACTAGCGGGGGAATCGGGGAGCTGTTTTTT. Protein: CASSLGVTSGGIGELFF.

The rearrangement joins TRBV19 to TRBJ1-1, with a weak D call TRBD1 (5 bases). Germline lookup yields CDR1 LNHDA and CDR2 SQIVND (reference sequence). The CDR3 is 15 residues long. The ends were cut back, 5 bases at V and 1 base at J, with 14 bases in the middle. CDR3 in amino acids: CASSPRAGKNTEAFF. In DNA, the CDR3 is TGTGCCAGTAGTCCCCGAGCAGGGAAGAACACTGAAGCTTTCTTT.

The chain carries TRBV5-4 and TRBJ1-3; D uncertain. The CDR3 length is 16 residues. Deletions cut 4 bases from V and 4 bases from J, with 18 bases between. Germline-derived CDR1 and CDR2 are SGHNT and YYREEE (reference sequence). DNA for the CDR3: TGTGCCAGCAGCCGCGGGCGAGCCCTGGGAGGAAACACCATATATTTT. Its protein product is CASSRGRALGGNTIYF. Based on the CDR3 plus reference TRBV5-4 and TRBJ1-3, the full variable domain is ETGVTQSPTHLIKTRGQQVTLRCSSQSGHNTVSWYQQALGQGPQFIFQYYREEENGRGNFPPRFSGLQFPNYSSELNVNALELDDSALYLCASSRGRALGGNTIYFGEGSWLTVV.

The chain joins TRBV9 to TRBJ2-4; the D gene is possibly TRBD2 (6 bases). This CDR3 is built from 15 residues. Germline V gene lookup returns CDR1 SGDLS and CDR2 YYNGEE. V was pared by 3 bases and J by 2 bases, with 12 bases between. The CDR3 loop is CASSAEGSTKNIQYF. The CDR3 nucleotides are TGTGCCAGCAGCGCGGAGGGAAGTACCAAAAACATTCAGTACTTC.

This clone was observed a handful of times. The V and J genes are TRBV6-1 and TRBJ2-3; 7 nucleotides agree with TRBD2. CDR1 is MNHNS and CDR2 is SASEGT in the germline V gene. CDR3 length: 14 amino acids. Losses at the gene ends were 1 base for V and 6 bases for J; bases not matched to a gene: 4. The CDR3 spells CASSEGDGGDTQYF. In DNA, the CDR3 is TGTGCCAGCAGTGAAGGGGACGGGGGGGATACGCAGTATTTT.

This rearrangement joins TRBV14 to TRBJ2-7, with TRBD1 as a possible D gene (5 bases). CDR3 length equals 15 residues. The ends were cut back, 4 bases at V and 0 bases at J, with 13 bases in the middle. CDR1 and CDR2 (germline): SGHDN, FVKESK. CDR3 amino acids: CASSRGHPSSYEQYF. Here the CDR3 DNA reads TGTGCCAGCAGCCGCGGACACCCGAGCTCCTACGAGCAGTACTTC.

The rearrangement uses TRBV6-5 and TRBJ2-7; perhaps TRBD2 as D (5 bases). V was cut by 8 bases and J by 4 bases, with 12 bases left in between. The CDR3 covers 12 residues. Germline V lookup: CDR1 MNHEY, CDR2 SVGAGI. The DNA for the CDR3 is TGTGCCAGCTCCCCCCTAGCTTACGAGCAGTACTTC. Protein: CASSPLAYEQYF.